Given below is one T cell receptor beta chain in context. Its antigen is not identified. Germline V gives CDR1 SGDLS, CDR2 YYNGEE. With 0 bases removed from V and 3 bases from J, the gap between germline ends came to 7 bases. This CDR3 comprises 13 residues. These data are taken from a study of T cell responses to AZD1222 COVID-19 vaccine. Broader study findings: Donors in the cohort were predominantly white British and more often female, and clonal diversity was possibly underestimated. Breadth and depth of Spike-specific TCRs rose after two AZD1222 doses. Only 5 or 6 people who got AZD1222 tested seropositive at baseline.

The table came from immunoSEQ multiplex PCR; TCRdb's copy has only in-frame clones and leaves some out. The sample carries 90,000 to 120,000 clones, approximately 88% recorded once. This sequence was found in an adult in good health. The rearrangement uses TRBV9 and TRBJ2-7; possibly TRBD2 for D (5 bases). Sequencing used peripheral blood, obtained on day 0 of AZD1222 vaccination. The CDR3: CASSVGLSYEQYF. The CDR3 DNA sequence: TGTGCCAGCAGCGTAGGACTAAGCTACGAGCAGTACTTC.